The rows below give T cell receptor beta chains drawn from one sample of a study of identical twins. Each CDR3 protein gets one entry after TCRdb re-called the 5' RACE reads with MiXCR. Of about 210,000 distinct CDR3 sequences listed, roughly a tenth are singletons. Sequencing was done on a sample of memory (CD45RO+) T cells sorted from blood. These receptors originate from a woman between 18 and 29 years old in good health. Each CDR3 is given with its conserved first and last residue. The D gene is left open where the match is weak. A clone size is listed for some rows: how often the clone was seen (once, few, many), or a class if it is expanded.

TRBJ1-4	-	TRBV5-5	-	CASSNTQGRINEKLFF	TGTGCCAGCAGCAATACCCAGGGCAGAATTAATGAAAAACTGTTTTTT
TRBJ1-2	-	TRBV7-9	many	CASSPTRVYGYTF	TGTGCCAGCAGCCCGACGCGGGTGTATGGCTACACCTTC
TRBJ2-6	TRBD1	TRBV18	-	CASSPLGQGGGFGANVLTF	TGTGCCAGCTCACCGTTGGGACAGGGCGGTGGTTTTGGGGCCAACGTCCTGACTTTC
TRBJ2-3	-	TRBV9	few	CASSPTASRGADTQYF	TGTGCCAGCAGCCCCACCGCGAGCAGGGGGGCAGATACGCAGTATTTT
TRBJ1-2	-	TRBV5-4	-	CASSLADRTLYGYTF	TGTGCCAGCAGCTTGGCCGACCGGACACTCTATGGCTACACCTTC
TRBJ1-1	-	TRBV11-3	-	CASSLKNTEAFF	TGTGCCAGCAGCTTGAAGAACACTGAAGCTTTCTTT
TRBJ2-7	TRBD1	TRBV9	few	CASSPRDSWSYEQYF	TGTGCCAGCAGTCCTCGGGACAGTTGGTCCTACGAGCAGTACTTC
TRBJ2-3	TRBD2	TRBV10-3	-	CAISPSGRDTQYF	TGTGCCATCAGCCCTAGCGGGAGGGATACGCAGTATTTT
TRBJ1-2	-	TRBV5-1	few	CASSSDRPSNYGYTF	TGCGCCAGCAGTTCCGACAGGCCTTCTAACTATGGCTACACCTTC
TRBJ2-1	-	TRBV7-9	few	CASSLEGSYNEQFF	TGTGCCAGCAGCTTAGAAGGCAGCTACAATGAGCAGTTCTTC
TRBJ2-3	-	TRBV5-1	-	CASSYDMRGDTQYF	TGCGCCAGCAGCTATGACATGAGAGGAGATACGCAGTATTTT
TRBJ2-5	-	TRBV20-1	few	CSAPGSLLSETQYF	TGCAGTGCGCCGGGATCCCTACTATCAGAGACCCAGTACTTC
TRBJ1-1	-	TRBV20-1	-	CSAKRGGYGGEAFF	TGCAGTGCCAAGAGAGGAGGGTATGGCGGTGAAGCTTTCTTT
TRBJ2-4	-	TRBV20-1	few	CSARDRGRGRESNIQYF	TGCAGTGCTAGAGATCGAGGTAGGGGGAGAGAAAGTAACATTCAGTACTTC
TRBJ2-7	TRBD1	TRBV6-1	-	CASRYGTGEQYF	TGTGCCAGCAGGTATGGGACAGGGGAGCAGTACTTC
TRBJ2-2	-	TRBV6-5	-	CASSYGAGRTGELFF	TGTGCCAGCAGTTACGGCGCAGGGCGCACCGGGGAGCTGTTTTTT
TRBJ1-1	-	TRBV20-1	-	CSAPLGWGGNTEAFF	TGCAGTGCGCCCTTGGGGTGGGGGGGGAACACTGAAGCTTTCTTT
TRBJ2-7	-	TRBV12-3/TRBV12-4	many	CASSLAGSSEEQYF	TGTGCCAGCAGTTTAGCGGGGAGTTCAGAAGAGCAGTACTTC
TRBJ2-1	TRBD2	TRBV14	-	CASSQDLGLANEQFF	TGTGCCAGCAGCCAAGATCTGGGACTAGCAAATGAGCAGTTCTTC
TRBJ2-6	TRBD2	TRBV5-1	-	CASSQGLAGTSSGANVLTF	TGCGCCAGCAGCCAAGGACTAGCGGGTACCAGCTCTGGGGCCAACGTCCTGACTTTC
TRBJ2-4	-	TRBV20-1	few	CSARRDHGAKNIQYF	TGCAGTGCTAGGAGGGACCACGGGGCCAAAAACATTCAGTACTTC
TRBJ2-1	-	TRBV7-3	-	CASSLSRSDEQFF	TGTGCCAGCAGCTTATCTCGTAGCGATGAGCAGTTCTTC
TRBJ2-5	-	TRBV5-5	-	CASSLVPAETQYF	TGTGCCAGCAGCCTCGTTCCGGCGGAGACCCAGTACTTC
TRBJ2-7	-	TRBV11-2	many	CASSRSRYEQYF	TGTGCCAGCAGCCGGAGTCGCTACGAGCAGTACTTC
TRBJ1-2	TRBD1	TRBV4-2	few	CASSQGQGVSGGYTF	TGTGCCAGCAGCCAAGGACAGGGAGTGTCGGGTGGCTACACCTTC
TRBJ1-5	TRBD1	TRBV20-1	few	CSASFGTGYQPQHF	TGCAGTGCTAGTTTTGGGACAGGGTATCAGCCCCAGCATTTT
TRBJ2-1	-	TRBV9	few	CASSVEPSYNEQFF	TGTGCCAGCAGCGTAGAGCCTAGTTACAATGAGCAGTTCTTC
TRBJ2-7	-	TRBV24-1	many	CATSGAGNSYEQYF	TGTGCCACCAGTGGGGCGGGGAACTCCTACGAGCAGTACTTC
TRBJ2-3	-	TRBV9	few	CASSESPTRGTDTQYF	TGTGCCAGCAGCGAGTCCCCCACTCGGGGCACAGATACGCAGTATTTT
TRBJ2-3	-	TRBV11-2	many	CASSSEVALGTDTQYF	TGTGCCAGCAGCTCAGAAGTAGCTTTGGGCACAGATACGCAGTATTTT
TRBJ1-1	-	TRBV5-1	-	CASQMGQGTEAFF	TGCGCCAGCCAAATGGGGCAGGGTACTGAAGCTTTCTTT
TRBJ2-7	TRBD2	TRBV7-2	few	CASSRRLAGGREQYF	TGTGCCAGCAGCCGGAGACTAGCGGGAGGTCGCGAGCAGTACTTC
TRBJ2-1	TRBD1	TRBV12-3/TRBV12-4	many	CASSSSDRGRGEQFF	TGTGCCAGCAGTTCCTCGGACAGGGGGCGTGGGGAGCAGTTCTTC
TRBJ2-5	-	TRBV7-9	-	CASSSKTGSGPQETQYF	TGTGCCAGCAGCTCAAAAACAGGCTCCGGCCCCCAAGAGACCCAGTACTTC
TRBJ2-2	TRBD1	TRBV7-3	once	CASSNLPGGTGELFF	TGTGCCAGCAGCAACCTTCCAGGGGGCACCGGGGAGCTGTTTTTT
TRBJ1-3	-	TRBV2	-	CASSVVDAIYF	TGTGCCAGCAGTGTGGTAGACGCCATATATTTT
TRBJ2-5	-	TRBV3-1	many	CASTAGETQYF	TGTGCCAGCACCGCGGGAGAGACCCAGTACTTC
TRBJ1-4	-	TRBV29-1	medium-sized	CSVGWSNEKLFF	TGCAGCGTAGGATGGAGTAATGAAAAACTGTTTTTT
TRBJ1-2	-	TRBV20-1	-	CSAKSGAEDYGYTF	TGCAGTGCTAAGTCAGGGGCAGAGGACTATGGCTACACCTTC
TRBJ2-2	-	TRBV14	-	CASKRTNTGELFF	TGTGCCAGCAAGCGGACGAACACCGGGGAGCTGTTTTTT
TRBJ2-6	TRBD1	TRBV27	-	CASSLGTGTAGANVLTF	TGTGCCAGCAGTTTGGGGACAGGGACGGCTGGGGCCAACGTCCTGACTTTC
TRBJ2-3	-	TRBV12-3/TRBV12-4	-	CASSYASFQGVTDTQYF	TGTGCCAGCAGCTACGCGTCCTTCCAGGGTGTCACAGATACGCAGTATTTT
TRBJ1-2	-	TRBV5-8	-	CASRLADYYGYTF	TGTGCCAGCAGGCTCGCGGACTACTATGGCTACACCTTC
TRBJ2-1	TRBD2	TRBV7-2	many	CASSHPSGIYNEQFF	TGTGCCAGCAGCCATCCTAGCGGGATCTACAATGAGCAGTTCTTC
TRBJ1-2	TRBD1	TRBV20-1	many	CSPRQGDYGYTF	TGCAGCCCGAGACAGGGTGACTATGGCTACACCTTC
TRBJ2-3	TRBD2	TRBV4-1	-	CASSPGGLPHTGLYF	TGCGCCAGCAGCCCGGGGGGACTCCCGCATACTGGATTGTATTTT
TRBJ1-2	-	TRBV27	many	CASSPQRPYYGYTF	TGTGCCAGCAGCCCTCAGAGACCCTACTATGGCTACACCTTC
TRBJ2-1	-	TRBV2	few	CASSDWGGSYNEQFF	TGTGCCAGCAGTGATTGGGGAGGCTCCTACAATGAGCAGTTCTTC
TRBJ2-2	-	TRBV10-3	-	CAISDDPPGELFF	TGTGCCATCAGTGATGACCCCCCCGGGGAGCTGTTTTTT
TRBJ2-1	-	TRBV6-1	-	CASSEGGLSYNEQFF	TGTGCCAGCAGTGAGGGGGGCCTCTCCTACAATGAGCAGTTCTTC
TRBJ2-7	-	TRBV6-2/TRBV6-3	-	CASSRLQGYEQYF	TGTGCCAGCAGTCGCCTCCAGGGTTACGAGCAGTACTTC
TRBJ2-5	-	TRBV4-3	many	CASSQDAMTYRGETQYF	TGCGCCAGCAGCCAAGACGCCATGACCTACCGGGGAGAGACCCAGTACTTC
TRBJ1-1	-	TRBV10-3	-	CATAQGNTEAFF	TGTGCCACCGCACAGGGGAACACTGAAGCTTTCTTT
TRBJ2-7	TRBD1	TRBV18	-	CASSLKSGTGGYEQYF	TGTGCCAGCTCATTAAAGTCCGGGACAGGGGGCTACGAGCAGTACTTC
TRBJ1-4	-	TRBV12-3/TRBV12-4	few	CASSRTANNEKLFF	TGTGCCAGCAGTAGGACGGCAAATAATGAAAAACTGTTTTTT
TRBJ2-3	-	TRBV6-1	-	CASRLGQGGDTQYF	TGTGCCAGCAGGCTGGGGCAGGGGGGGGATACGCAGTATTTT